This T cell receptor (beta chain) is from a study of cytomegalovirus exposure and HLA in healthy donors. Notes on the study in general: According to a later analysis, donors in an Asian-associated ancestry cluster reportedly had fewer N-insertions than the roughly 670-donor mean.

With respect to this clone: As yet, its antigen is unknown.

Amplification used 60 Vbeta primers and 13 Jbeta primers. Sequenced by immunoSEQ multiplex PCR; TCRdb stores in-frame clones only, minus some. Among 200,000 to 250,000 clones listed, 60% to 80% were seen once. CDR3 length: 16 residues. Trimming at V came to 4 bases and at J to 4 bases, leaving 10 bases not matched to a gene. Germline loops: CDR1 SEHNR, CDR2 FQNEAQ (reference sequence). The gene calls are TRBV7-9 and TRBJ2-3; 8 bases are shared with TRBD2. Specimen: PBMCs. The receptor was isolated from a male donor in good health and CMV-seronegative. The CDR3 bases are TGTGCCAGCAGCTCCAGACAGCGGGAGTACCCAGATACGCAGTATTTT. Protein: CASSSRQREYPDTQYF.